Listed below are T cell receptor beta chains from one sample, sequenced in a study of response to subunit inactivated influenza vaccine. One entry per CDR3 protein, called by TCRdb with MiXCR from the RT-PCR reads. This repertoire shows approximately 730,000 distinct CDR3 sequences, approximately 15% found once; its top ten account for 5.5% to 7%. The sequencing here drew on PBMCs from blood, taken less than 15 days before vaccination. Source of these receptors: a man aged 45-65 years who received an inactivated influenza vaccine. Both conserved end residues are part of each CDR3. The order of the fields is J gene, clone size, V gene, D gene, CDR3 protein, CDR3 DNA. The D gene is left open where the match is weak. Where a row states a size, it is once, few, many or the class of an expanded clone; other rows omit it.

J gene: TRBJ2-5
clone size: NA
V gene: TRBV25-1
D gene: TRBD1
CDR3 protein: CASSTQGARPETQYF
CDR3 DNA: TGTGCCAGCAGTACACAGGGGGCGCGTCCAGAGACCCAGTACTTC

J gene: TRBJ2-7
clone size: few
V gene: TRBV2
D gene: NA
CDR3 protein: CASSIRGAYEQYF
CDR3 DNA: TGTGCCAGCAGTATCAGGGGGGCCTACGAGCAGTACTTC

J gene: TRBJ2-3
clone size: few
V gene: TRBV9
D gene: TRBD2
CDR3 protein: CASSPQSGISDTQYF
CDR3 DNA: TGTGCCAGCAGCCCCCAGAGCGGGATCTCAGATACGCAGTATTTT

J gene: TRBJ2-5
clone size: NA
V gene: TRBV5-1
D gene: NA
CDR3 protein: CASSLVAYQETQYF
CDR3 DNA: TGCGCCAGCAGCTTGGTTGCCTACCAAGAGACCCAGTACTTC

J gene: TRBJ2-1
clone size: NA
V gene: TRBV6-2/TRBV6-3
D gene: TRBD1
CDR3 protein: CASNRDSTNEQFF
CDR3 DNA: TGTGCCAGCAATCGGGACAGTACTAATGAGCAGTTCTTC

J gene: TRBJ1-2
clone size: NA
V gene: TRBV12-3/TRBV12-4
D gene: NA
CDR3 protein: CASRKTGINYGYTF
CDR3 DNA: TGTGCCAGCAGGAAAACAGGGATTAACTATGGCTACACCTTC

J gene: TRBJ1-1
clone size: NA
V gene: TRBV7-2
D gene: TRBD1
CDR3 protein: CASSLDGTVNTEAFF
CDR3 DNA: TGTGCCAGCAGCTTAGATGGGACAGTCAACACTGAAGCTTTCTTT

J gene: TRBJ2-2
clone size: few
V gene: TRBV5-1
D gene: NA
CDR3 protein: CASSETQTNTGELFF
CDR3 DNA: TGCGCCAGCAGCGAGACCCAGACCAACACCGGGGAGCTGTTTTTT

J gene: TRBJ1-1
clone size: many
V gene: TRBV6-5
D gene: NA
CDR3 protein: CASSYAGNTEAFF
CDR3 DNA: TGTGCCAGCAGTTACGCAGGGAACACTGAAGCTTTCTTT

J gene: TRBJ2-5
clone size: few
V gene: TRBV9
D gene: TRBD2
CDR3 protein: CASSNRPSGSPETQYF
CDR3 DNA: TGTGCCAGCAGCAATCGCCCTAGCGGGAGTCCAGAGACCCAGTACTTC

J gene: TRBJ2-5
clone size: NA
V gene: TRBV28
D gene: NA
CDR3 protein: CASSLGVRGPGGQETQYF
CDR3 DNA: TGTGCCAGCAGTCTAGGTGTCAGGGGACCGGGCGGGCAAGAGACCCAGTACTTC